This is a list of T cell receptor beta chains from one sample in a study of cytomegalovirus exposure and HLA in healthy donors. Measured with immunoSEQ multiplex PCR; TCRdb has only the in-frame clones, and not every one. The data hold roughly 100,000 clones, with approximately 73% observed a single time. Specimen: PBMCs. The receptors originated from a man aged 40-55 years in good health and CMV-seronegative. CDR3s include the opening cysteine and the closing phenylalanine or tryptophan. D genes are given only for firm matches.

v_call	j_call	d_call	cdr3_aa	cdr3_nt
TRBV27	TRBJ2-2	TRBD2	CASSPSGGSFTGELFF	TGTGCCAGCAGCCCCTCGGGGGGAAGTTTCACCGGGGAGCTGTTTTTT
TRBV7-2	TRBJ2-7	TRBD1	CASSSQGADEQYF	TGTGCCAGCAGCTCGCAGGGGGCCGACGAGCAGTACTTC
TRBV7-8	TRBJ1-4	NA	CASSPRGLINEKLFF	TGTGCCAGCAGCCCTCGCGGGCTGATTAATGAAAAACTGTTTTTT
TRBV27	TRBJ1-4	NA	CASSEAARRNEKLFF	TGTGCCAGCAGTGAGGCCGCAAGGAGAAATGAAAAACTGTTTTTT
TRBV6-5	TRBJ1-5	NA	CASSYNGGDQPQHF	TGTGCCAGCAGTTACAATGGGGGGGATCAGCCCCAGCATTTT
TRBV28	TRBJ2-7	NA	CASSPGLAETYEQYF	TGTGCCAGCAGTCCAGGTCTAGCCGAAACCTACGAGCAGTACTTC
TRBV7-3	TRBJ2-5	NA	CASSLIHASRETQYF	TGTGCCAGCAGCCTGATTCATGCGTCCCGGGAGACCCAGTACTTC
TRBV28	TRBJ1-5	NA	CASSFGLSNQPQHF	TGTGCCAGCAGTTTCGGACTTAGCAATCAGCCCCAGCATTTT
TRBV5-4	TRBJ1-4	NA	CASSFASKDEKLFF	TGTGCCAGCAGCTTTGCGTCTAAAGATGAAAAACTGTTTTTT
TRBV7-8	TRBJ1-1	NA	CASSAPVGLNTEAFF	TGTGCCAGCAGCGCCCCCGTGGGGCTGAACACTGAAGCTTTCTTT